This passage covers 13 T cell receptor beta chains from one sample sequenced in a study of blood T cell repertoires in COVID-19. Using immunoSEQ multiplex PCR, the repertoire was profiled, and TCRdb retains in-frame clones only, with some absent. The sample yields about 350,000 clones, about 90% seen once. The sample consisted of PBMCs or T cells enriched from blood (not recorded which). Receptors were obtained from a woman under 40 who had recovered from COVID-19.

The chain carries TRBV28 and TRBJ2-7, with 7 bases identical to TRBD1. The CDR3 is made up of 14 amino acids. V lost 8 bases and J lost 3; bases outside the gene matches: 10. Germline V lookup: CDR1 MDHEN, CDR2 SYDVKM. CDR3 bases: TGTGCCAGCGGGCGAATGGGACAGAACTACGAGCAGTACTTC. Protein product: CASGRMGQNYEQYF.

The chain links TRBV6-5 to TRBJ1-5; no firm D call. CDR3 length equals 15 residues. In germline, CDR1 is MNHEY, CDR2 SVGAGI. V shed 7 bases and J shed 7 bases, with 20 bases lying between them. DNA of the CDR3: TGTGCCAGCACCAAGAGGGAAATGAATAGGCAGCCCCAGCATTTT. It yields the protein CASTKREMNRQPQHF.

The CDR3 region has the DNA TGTGCCAGCGCGATTGAGGGACTTAGCACAGATACGCAGTATTTT. Its translation: CASAIEGLSTDTQYF. V gene TRBV9 combines with J gene TRBJ2-3; maybe TRBD2 (6 bases). Per the germline V gene, CDR1 is SGDLS and CDR2 is YYNGEE. V lost 7 bases to trimming and J lost 0 bases, with 15 bases between them. The CDR3 is made up of 15 amino acids.

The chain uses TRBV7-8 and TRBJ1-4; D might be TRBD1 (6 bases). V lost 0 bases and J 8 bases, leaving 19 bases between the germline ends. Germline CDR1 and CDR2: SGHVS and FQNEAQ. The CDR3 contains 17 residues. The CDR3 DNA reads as TGTGCCAGCAGCTTAGCTGAGGGGTACAGGGTTGGCGAAAAACTGTTTTTT. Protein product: CASSLAEGYRVGEKLFF.

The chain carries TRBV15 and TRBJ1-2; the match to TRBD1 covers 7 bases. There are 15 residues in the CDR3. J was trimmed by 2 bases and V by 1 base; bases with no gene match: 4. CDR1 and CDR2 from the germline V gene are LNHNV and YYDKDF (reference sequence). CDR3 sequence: CATSRGGDRNYGYTF. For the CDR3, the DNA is TGTGCCACCAGCAGAGGAGGGGACAGAAACTATGGCTACACCTTC.

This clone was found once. CDR3 in DNA: TGCAGCGTTGATAGCAGCGGAAGGGGGTTTGATACGCAGTATTTT. This sequence encodes CSVDSSGRGFDTQYF. The rearrangement links TRBV29-1 to TRBJ2-3, with TRBD1 as a possible D gene (6 bases). This CDR3 comprises 15 residues. The germline CDR1 and CDR2 sequences are SQVTM and ANQGSEA. V lost 3 bases, J lost 6 bases, and 19 bases lay in between.

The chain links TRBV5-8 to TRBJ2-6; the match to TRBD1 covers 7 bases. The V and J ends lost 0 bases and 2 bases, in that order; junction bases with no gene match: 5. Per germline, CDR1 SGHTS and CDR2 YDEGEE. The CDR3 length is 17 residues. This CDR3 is CASSLETGLAGANVLTF. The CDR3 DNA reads TGTGCCAGCAGCTTGGAGACAGGGTTGGCTGGGGCCAACGTCCTGACTTTC.

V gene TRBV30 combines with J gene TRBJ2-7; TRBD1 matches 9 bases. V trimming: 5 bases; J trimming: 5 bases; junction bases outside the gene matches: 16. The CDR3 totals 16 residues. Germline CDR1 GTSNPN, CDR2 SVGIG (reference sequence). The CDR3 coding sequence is TGTGCCTGGTGTAGGGACAGGGTCGACTTGGTGGACGAGCAGTACTTC. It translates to CAWCRDRVDLVDEQYF.

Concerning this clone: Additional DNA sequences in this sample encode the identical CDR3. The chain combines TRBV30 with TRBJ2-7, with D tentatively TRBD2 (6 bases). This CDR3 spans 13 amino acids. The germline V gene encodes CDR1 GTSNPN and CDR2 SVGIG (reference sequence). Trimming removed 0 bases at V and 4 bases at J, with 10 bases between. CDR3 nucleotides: TGTGCCTGGAGTGTTGGTGGGACTTACGAGCAGTACTTC. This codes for CAWSVGGTYEQYF.

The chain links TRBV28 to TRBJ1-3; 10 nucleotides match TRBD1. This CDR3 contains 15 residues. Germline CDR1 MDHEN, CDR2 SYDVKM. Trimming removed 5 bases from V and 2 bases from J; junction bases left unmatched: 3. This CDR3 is CASSPGQGTGNTIYF. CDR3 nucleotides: TGTGCCAGCAGTCCGGGACAGGGGACTGGAAACACCATATATTTT.

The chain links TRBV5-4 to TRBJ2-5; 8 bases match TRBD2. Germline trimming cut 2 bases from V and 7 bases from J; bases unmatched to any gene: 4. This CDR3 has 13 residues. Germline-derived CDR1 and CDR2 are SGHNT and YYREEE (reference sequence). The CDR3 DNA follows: TGTGCCAGCAGCTTCGGGGGGGCGGGGACCCAGTACTTC. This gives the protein CASSFGGAGTQYF.

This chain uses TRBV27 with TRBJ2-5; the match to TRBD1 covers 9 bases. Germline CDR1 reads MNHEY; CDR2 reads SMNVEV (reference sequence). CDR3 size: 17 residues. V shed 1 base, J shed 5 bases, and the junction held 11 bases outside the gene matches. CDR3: CASSLLVTGGLWETQYF. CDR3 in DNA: TGTGCCAGCAGTTTATTGGTGACAGGGGGTCTGTGGGAGACCCAGTACTTC.

CDR3 in amino acids: CASSQDVRANANYGYTF. Here the CDR3 DNA reads TGTGCCAGCAGCCAAGACGTCAGGGCGAATGCTAACTATGGCTACACCTTC. The rearrangement links TRBV14 to TRBJ1-2, with D possibly matching TRBD1 (5 bases). The V and J ends lost 0 bases and 0 bases respectively, with 14 bases between them. CDR1 SGHDN and CDR2 FVKESK come from the germline V gene. The CDR3 spans 17 residues.